This is a list of T cell receptor beta chains from one sample in a study of blood T cell repertoires in COVID-19. TCRdb's copy holds only in-frame clones and misses some; the assay was immunoSEQ multiplex PCR. The data contain 150,000 to 200,000 clones, around 80% of them seen just once; the ten biggest clones take up roughly 19%. The material sequenced was PBMCs or T cells enriched from blood (not recorded which). The receptors shown here come from a woman aged 65 to 85 in a cohort exposed to, infected with or recovered from COVID-19 (not recorded which). Each CDR3 is given with its conserved first and last residue. The D gene is left open where the match is weak. A row's size may be missing; if present it is once, few, many or a size class.

D,J,size,V,DNA,CDR3
.,TRBJ1-5,.,TRBV7-2,TGTGCCAGCAGCTTCAGGAATAGCAATCAGCCCCAGCATTTT,CASSFRNSNQPQHF
TRBD2,TRBJ2-1,.,TRBV5-1,TGCGCCAGCAGCTTGGTTATCGTTAGCGGGAGCGATGAGCAGTTCTTC,CASSLVIVSGSDEQFF
TRBD2,TRBJ2-1,.,TRBV7-3,TGTGCCAGCAGCTTAACTAGCGGGGGAACCGGGCAGTTCTTC,CASSLTSGGTGQFF
TRBD2,TRBJ2-1,.,TRBV5-1,TGCGCCAGCAGCTATAGCGGGAGCTCCTACAATGAGCAGTTCTTC,CASSYSGSSYNEQFF
.,TRBJ2-7,.,TRBV15,TGTGCCACCAGCAGAGACCGCGTAAGGGAGTACGAGCAGTACTTC,CATSRDRVREYEQYF
TRBD2,TRBJ2-1,.,TRBV9,TGTGCCAGCAGCGTGGATAGCGGGAGCTCCTACAATGAGCAGTTCTTC,CASSVDSGSSYNEQFF
.,TRBJ1-2,few,TRBV6-2/TRBV6-3,TGTGCCAGCAGCCCCGGGCGGGGGGGCGGAACGAGAGGCTACACCTTC,CASSPGRGGGTRGYTF
.,TRBJ1-4,.,TRBV19,TGTGCCAGTAGTATTTTACCAGGGGATGAAAAACTGTTTTTT,CASSILPGDEKLFF
.,TRBJ2-1,.,TRBV7-2,TGTGCCAGCAGCTTAGATGTTAGCGGACCCTACAATGAGCAGTTCTTC,CASSLDVSGPYNEQFF
TRBD1,TRBJ2-1,.,TRBV5-1,TGCGCCAGCAACAAGGACAGGGGTGAAAAGCAGTTCTTC,CASNKDRGEKQFF
.,TRBJ1-6,.,TRBV5-1,TGCGCCAGCAGCTTGGGTGAGGATTCACCCCTCCACTTT,CASSLGEDSPLHF
.,TRBJ1-2,few,TRBV7-3,TGTGCCAGCAGCTCCGTACAGGGTGAAGAAGGCTACACCTTC,CASSSVQGEEGYTF
.,TRBJ1-4,.,TRBV28,TGTGCCAGCAGTTGGGGGGGGTCGGGTGAAAAACTGTTTTTT,CASSWGGSGEKLFF
.,TRBJ1-1,.,TRBV7-6,TGTGCCAGCAGCTTTGGGGGCCTCGCTGAAGCTTTCTTT,CASSFGGLAEAFF
.,TRBJ1-4,once,TRBV5-1,TGCGCCAGCAGCCCTCGGTCCTTCTCTGCAACTAATGAAAAACTGTTTTTT,CASSPRSFSATNEKLFF
TRBD2,TRBJ2-1,.,TRBV5-1,TGCGCCAGCAGCGGGACCGGGACTAGCGGGAGTAACGAGCAGTTCTTC,CASSGTGTSGSNEQFF
.,TRBJ2-7,.,TRBV27,TGTGCCAGCAGGTCGAGGGTAGCGGCCTACGAGCAGTACTTC,CASRSRVAAYEQYF
TRBD2,TRBJ2-1,.,TRBV9,TGTGCCAGCAGCGGGACTAGCGGGAGAGGGTCCTACAATGAGCAGTTCTTC,CASSGTSGRGSYNEQFF
TRBD1,TRBJ1-1,.,TRBV12-5,TGTGCTAGTGGTTCGGGACAGTTGAACACTGAAGCTTTCTTT,CASGSGQLNTEAFF
TRBD1,TRBJ1-4,.,TRBV5-1,TGCGCCAGCAGCGGAAGAGGGAACAGGGGGTATAATGAAAAACTGTTTTTT,CASSGRGNRGYNEKLFF
TRBD1,TRBJ1-6,.,TRBV9,TGTGCCAGCACCCCTCAGGACAGGGACTCACCCCTCCACTTT,CASTPQDRDSPLHF
TRBD2,TRBJ2-7,.,TRBV4-2,TGTGCCAGCAGCCGAAAAGTCCCCGGGACTAGCGGAACTTTCTCCTACGAGCAGTACTTC,CASSRKVPGTSGTFSYEQYF
.,TRBJ2-6,.,TRBV4-1,TGCGCCAGCAGCCAATCACATTCTGGGGCCAACGTCCTGACTTTC,CASSQSHSGANVLTF
TRBD2,TRBJ2-1,few,TRBV4-2,TGTGCCAGCAGCCAAGATCAGACTAGCGGGGTATACAATGAGCAGTTCTTC,CASSQDQTSGVYNEQFF
.,TRBJ2-7,.,TRBV10-2,TGCGCCAGCACCTCACTCCGAGACAGGTGGTTAGTCTACGAGCAGTACTTC,CASTSLRDRWLVYEQYF
TRBD2,TRBJ2-2,.,TRBV11-3,TGTGCCAGCAACTCCCGGACTAGCTTCGGCACCGGGGAGCTGTTTTTT,CASNSRTSFGTGELFF
.,TRBJ2-7,.,TRBV11-2,TGTGCCAGCAGCGAAGGACTAACTGGTGAGCAGTACTTC,CASSEGLTGEQYF
TRBD1,TRBJ2-7,.,TRBV10-3,TGTGCCATCAGCCGGACAGGGTTGTACGAGCAGTACTTC,CAISRTGLYEQYF
.,TRBJ1-3,.,TRBV4-1,TGCGCCAGCAGCCAAGCCGGGAGCCTGAGAAACACCATATATTTT,CASSQAGSLRNTIYF
TRBD2,TRBJ2-7,.,TRBV19,TGTGCCAGTAGTTTAGCGGGAGTGGAACACTACGAGCAGTACTTC,CASSLAGVEHYEQYF
.,TRBJ1-6,.,TRBV5-1,TGCGCCAGCAGCTTCGATACCGGGACATACAGCTCCTATAATTCACCCCTCCACTTT,CASSFDTGTYSSYNSPLHF
TRBD2,TRBJ2-1,.,TRBV9,TGTGCCAGCAGCGTAGGAGGGTGGGGGGGCAATGAGCAGTTCTTC,CASSVGGWGGNEQFF
.,TRBJ1-4,.,TRBV7-9,TGTGCCAGCAGCTTAAGCGTCGGGGAGGAAAAACTGTTTTTT,CASSLSVGEEKLFF
TRBD2,TRBJ2-7,.,TRBV28,TGTGCCAGCAGTTCCTACGGGACTAGTAGCGCCTACGAGCAGTACTTC,CASSSYGTSSAYEQYF
.,TRBJ2-1,few,TRBV6-4,TGTGCCAGCAGTGAATGGGGGCTAAATGAGCAGTTCTTC,CASSEWGLNEQFF
.,TRBJ1-6,.,TRBV6-6,TGTGCCAGCAGTTACTCCCCGCCTGGGGGCAATTCACCCCTCCACTTT,CASSYSPPGGNSPLHF
.,TRBJ2-2,.,TRBV7-3,TGTGCCAGCAGCCAAGGGGGAGCCGGGGAGCTGTTTTTT,CASSQGGAGELFF
TRBD2,TRBJ2-5,.,TRBV30,TGTGCCTGGAGTGTAGGACTAGCGGGACAAGAGACCCAGTACTTC,CAWSVGLAGQETQYF
TRBD1,TRBJ2-1,.,TRBV11-3,TGTGCCAGCAGCCTGGGACAGGGTCTTTCTAGCAGCCATAACAATGAGCAGTTCTTC,CASSLGQGLSSSHNNEQFF
.,TRBJ1-2,.,TRBV27,TGTGCCAGCAGTCCCCAGGGTTTCTTATACTATGGCTACACCTTC,CASSPQGFLYYGYTF
.,TRBJ1-2,few,TRBV7-2,TGTGCCAGCAGCTACGACTTAAACTATGGCTACACCTTC,CASSYDLNYGYTF
TRBD1,TRBJ1-2,.,TRBV6-5,TGTGCCAGCAGGGACAGGTTAATGTCGCCGGATGGCTACACCTTC,CASRDRLMSPDGYTF
TRBD2,TRBJ2-3,.,TRBV30,TGTGCCTGGAGTCGGCGGGAGGTGGGAGATACGCAGTATTTT,CAWSRREVGDTQYF
.,TRBJ2-1,.,TRBV12-5,TGTGCTAGTGGTTTGACGGCGGCCTACAATGAGCAGTTCTTC,CASGLTAAYNEQFF
.,TRBJ1-5,many,TRBV18,TGTGCCAGCTCACCGGCAGCGAATCAGCCCCAGCATTTT,CASSPAANQPQHF